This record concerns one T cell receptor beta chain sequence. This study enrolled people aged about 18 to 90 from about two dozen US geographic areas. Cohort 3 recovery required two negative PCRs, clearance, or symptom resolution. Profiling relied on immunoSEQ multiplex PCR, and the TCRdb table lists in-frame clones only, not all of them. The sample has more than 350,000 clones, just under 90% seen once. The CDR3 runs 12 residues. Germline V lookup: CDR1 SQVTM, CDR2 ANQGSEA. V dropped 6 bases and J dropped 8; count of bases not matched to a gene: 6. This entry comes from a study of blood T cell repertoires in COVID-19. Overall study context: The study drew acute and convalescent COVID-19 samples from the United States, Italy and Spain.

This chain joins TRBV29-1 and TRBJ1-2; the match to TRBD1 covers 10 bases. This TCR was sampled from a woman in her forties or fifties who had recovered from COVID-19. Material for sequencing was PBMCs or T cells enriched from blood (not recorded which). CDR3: CSVWDRGGGYTF. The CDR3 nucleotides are TGCAGCGTGTGGGACAGGGGAGGAGGCTACACCTTC.